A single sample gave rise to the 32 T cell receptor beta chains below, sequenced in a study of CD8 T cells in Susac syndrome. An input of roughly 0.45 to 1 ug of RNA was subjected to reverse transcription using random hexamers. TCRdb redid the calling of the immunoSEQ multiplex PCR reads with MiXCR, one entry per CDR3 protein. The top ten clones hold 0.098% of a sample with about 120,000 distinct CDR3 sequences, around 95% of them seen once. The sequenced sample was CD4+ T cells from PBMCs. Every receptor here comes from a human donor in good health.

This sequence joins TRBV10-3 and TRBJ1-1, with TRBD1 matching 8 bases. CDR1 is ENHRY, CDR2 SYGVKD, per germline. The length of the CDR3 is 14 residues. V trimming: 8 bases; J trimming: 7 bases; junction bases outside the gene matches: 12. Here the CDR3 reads CAISRTGPIIEAFF. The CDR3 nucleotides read TGTGCCATCTCACGGACAGGGCCCATCATTGAAGCTTTCTTT.

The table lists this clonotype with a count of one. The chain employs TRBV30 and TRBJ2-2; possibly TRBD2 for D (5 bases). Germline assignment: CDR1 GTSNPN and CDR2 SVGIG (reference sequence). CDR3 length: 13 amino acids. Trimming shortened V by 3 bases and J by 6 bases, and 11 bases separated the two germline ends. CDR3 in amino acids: CAWRTQEAGELFF. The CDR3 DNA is TGTGCCTGGAGGACCCAGGAGGCCGGGGAGCTGTTTTTT.

The CDR3 nucleotides are TGTGCCAGCAGCCCCTCGGGACAGGGCGGTGAGCAGTTCTTC. Protein product: CASSPSGQGGEQFF. The V call is TRBV7-8, the J call TRBJ2-1; 9 bases are shared with TRBD1. CDR1 and CDR2 (germline): SGHVS, FQNEAQ. The V gene end was trimmed by 5 bases and the J gene end by 9 bases; junction bases not matched to a gene: 8. This CDR3 contains 14 residues.

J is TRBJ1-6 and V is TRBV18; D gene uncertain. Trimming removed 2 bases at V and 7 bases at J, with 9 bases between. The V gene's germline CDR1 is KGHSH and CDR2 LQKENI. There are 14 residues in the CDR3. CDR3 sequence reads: CASSPIRNNSPLHF. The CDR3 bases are TGTGCCAGCTCACCAATACGGAACAATTCACCCCTCCACTTT.

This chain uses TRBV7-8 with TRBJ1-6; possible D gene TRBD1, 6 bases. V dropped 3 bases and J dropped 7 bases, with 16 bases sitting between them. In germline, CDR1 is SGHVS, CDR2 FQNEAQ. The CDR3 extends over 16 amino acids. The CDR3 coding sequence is TGTGCCAGCAGCTTTTACAGGGCCAGTGGGAATTCACCCCTCCACTTT. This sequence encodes CASSFYRASGNSPLHF.

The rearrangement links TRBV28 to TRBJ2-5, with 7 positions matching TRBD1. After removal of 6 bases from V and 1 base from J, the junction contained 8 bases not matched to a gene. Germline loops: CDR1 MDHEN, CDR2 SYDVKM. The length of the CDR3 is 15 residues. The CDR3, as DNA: TGTGCCAGCAGCACACCCGCAGGGGGCCAAGAGACCCAGTACTTC. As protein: CASSTPAGGQETQYF.

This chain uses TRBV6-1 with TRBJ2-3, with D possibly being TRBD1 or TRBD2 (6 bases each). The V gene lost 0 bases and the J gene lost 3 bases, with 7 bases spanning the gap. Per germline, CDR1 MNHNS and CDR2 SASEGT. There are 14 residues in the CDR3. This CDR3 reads CASSEAGGTDTQYF. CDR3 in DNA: TGTGCCAGCAGTGAAGCAGGGGGGACAGATACGCAGTATTTT.

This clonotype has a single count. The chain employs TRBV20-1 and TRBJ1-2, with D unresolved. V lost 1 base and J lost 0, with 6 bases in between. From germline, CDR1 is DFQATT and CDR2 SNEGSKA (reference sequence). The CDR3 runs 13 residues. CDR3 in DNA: TGCAGTGCTAGAGTCGGCTCTAACTATGGCTACACCTTC. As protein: CSARVGSNYGYTF.

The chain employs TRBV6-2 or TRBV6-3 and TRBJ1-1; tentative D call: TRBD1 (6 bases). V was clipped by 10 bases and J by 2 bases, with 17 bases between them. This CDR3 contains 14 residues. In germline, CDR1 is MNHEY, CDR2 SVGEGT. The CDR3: CATMGGHPNTEAFF. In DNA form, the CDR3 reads TGTGCCACCATGGGGGGACATCCAAACACTGAAGCTTTCTTT.

CDR3 nucleotides: TGCAGTGCTAGAGATCGGTGGGGTTGGGGGGGAGGTACTGAAGCTTTCTTT. Translating it yields CSARDRWGWGGGTEAFF. The chain has TRBV20-1 and TRBJ1-1; maybe TRBD1 (5 bases). The V end lost 0 bases, the J end lost 5 bases, and 22 bases lay between the germline ends. Per the germline V gene, CDR1 is DFQATT and CDR2 is SNEGSKA (reference sequence). The CDR3 contains 17 residues.

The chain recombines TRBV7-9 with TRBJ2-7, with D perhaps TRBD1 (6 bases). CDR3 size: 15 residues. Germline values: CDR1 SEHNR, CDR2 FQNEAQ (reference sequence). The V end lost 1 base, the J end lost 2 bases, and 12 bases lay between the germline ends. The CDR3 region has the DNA TGTGCCAGCAGCTTAGGACAGGATATTACCTACGAGCAGTACTTC. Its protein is CASSLGQDITYEQYF.

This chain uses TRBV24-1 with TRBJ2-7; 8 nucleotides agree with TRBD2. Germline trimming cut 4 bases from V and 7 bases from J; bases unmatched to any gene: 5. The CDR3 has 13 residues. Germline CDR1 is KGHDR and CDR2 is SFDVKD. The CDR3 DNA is TGTGCCACCAGTGAAGTCGCGGGGGGAGAGCAGTACTTC. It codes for CATSEVAGGEQYF.

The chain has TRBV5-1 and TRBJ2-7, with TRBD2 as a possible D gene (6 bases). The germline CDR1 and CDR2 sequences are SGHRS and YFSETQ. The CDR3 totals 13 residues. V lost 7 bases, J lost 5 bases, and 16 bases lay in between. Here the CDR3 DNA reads TGCGCCAGCCGAACCGGCGGGGTCGACGAGCAGTACTTC. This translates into CASRTGGVDEQYF.

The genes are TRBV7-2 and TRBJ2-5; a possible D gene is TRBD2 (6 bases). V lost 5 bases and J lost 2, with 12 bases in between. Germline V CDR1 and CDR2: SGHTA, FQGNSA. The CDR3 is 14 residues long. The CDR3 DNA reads TGTGCCAGCAGCACCGGGACTCGTCAAGAGACCCAGTACTTC. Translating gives CASSTGTRQETQYF.

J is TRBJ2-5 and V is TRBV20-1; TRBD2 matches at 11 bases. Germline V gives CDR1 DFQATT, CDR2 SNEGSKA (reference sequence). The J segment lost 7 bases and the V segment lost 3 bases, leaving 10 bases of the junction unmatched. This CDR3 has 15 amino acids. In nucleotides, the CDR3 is TGCAGTGCTAGGGAGACTAGCGGGATCGAGGGGACCCAGTACTTC. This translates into CSARETSGIEGTQYF.

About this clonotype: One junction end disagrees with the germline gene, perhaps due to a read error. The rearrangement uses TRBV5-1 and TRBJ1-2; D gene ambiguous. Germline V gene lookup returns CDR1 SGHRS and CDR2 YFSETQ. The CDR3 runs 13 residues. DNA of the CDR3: TGTGCCAGCAGTTTAGCGGGGAACTATGGCTACACCTTC. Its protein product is CASSLAGNYGYTF.

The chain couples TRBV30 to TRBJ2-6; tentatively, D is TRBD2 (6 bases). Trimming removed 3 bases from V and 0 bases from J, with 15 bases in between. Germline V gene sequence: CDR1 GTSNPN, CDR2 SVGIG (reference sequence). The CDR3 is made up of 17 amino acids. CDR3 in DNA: TGTGCCTGGAGGAGCGGGTTACTAAGCTCTGGGGCCAACGTCCTGACTTTC. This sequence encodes CAWRSGLLSSGANVLTF.

Here the CDR3 reads CASSSSPTGQGASGANVLTF. The CDR3, as DNA: TGTGCCAGCAGCTCCTCCCCCACGGGACAGGGTGCATCTGGGGCCAACGTCCTGACTTTC. The chain uses TRBV11-1 and TRBJ2-6; 9 nucleotides line up with TRBD1. CDR3 length: 20 amino acids. V gave up 4 bases and J gave up 1 base; unmatched junction bases: 14. Per germline, CDR1 SGHAT and CDR2 FQDESV (reference sequence).

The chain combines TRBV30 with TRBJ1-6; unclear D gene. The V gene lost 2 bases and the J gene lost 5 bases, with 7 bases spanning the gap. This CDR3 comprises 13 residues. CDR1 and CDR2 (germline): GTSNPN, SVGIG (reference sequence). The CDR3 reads CAWSLQNNSPLHF. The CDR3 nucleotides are TGTGCCTGGAGTTTACAGAATAATTCACCCCTCCACTTT.

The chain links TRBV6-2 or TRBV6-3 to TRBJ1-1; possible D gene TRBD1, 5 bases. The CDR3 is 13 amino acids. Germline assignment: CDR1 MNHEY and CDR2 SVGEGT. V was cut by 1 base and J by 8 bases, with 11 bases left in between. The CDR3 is CASSYLGDREAFF. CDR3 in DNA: TGTGCCAGCAGTTACTTGGGGGATCGGGAAGCTTTCTTT.

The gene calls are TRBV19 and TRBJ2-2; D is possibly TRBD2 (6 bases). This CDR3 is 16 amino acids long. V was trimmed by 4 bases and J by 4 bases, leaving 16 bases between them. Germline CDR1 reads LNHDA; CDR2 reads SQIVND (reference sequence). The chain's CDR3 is CASSRTTTLPTGELFF. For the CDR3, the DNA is TGTGCCAGTAGTAGGACTACGACACTTCCCACCGGGGAGCTGTTTTTT.

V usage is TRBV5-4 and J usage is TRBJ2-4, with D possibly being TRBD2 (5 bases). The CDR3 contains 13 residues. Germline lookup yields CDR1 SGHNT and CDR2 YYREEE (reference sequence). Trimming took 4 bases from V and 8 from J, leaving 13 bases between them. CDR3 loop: CASSLRGSDIQYF. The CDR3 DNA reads TGTGCCAGCAGCCTTAGAGGGAGCGACATTCAGTACTTC.

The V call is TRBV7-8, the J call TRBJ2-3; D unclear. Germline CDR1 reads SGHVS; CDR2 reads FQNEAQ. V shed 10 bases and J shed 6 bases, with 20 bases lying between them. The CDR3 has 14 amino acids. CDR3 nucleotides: TGTGCCACTGTTCCCGGAACCGAGACCGATACGCAGTATTTT. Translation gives CATVPGTETDTQYF.

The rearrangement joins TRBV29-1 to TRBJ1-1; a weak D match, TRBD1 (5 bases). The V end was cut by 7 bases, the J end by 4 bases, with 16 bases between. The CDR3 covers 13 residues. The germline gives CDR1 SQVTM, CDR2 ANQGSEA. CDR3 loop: CSGGEERGTEAFF. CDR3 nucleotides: TGCAGCGGGGGGGAGGAGAGGGGCACTGAAGCTTTCTTT. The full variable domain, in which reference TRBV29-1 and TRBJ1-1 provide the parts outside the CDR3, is SAVISQKPSRDICQRGTSLTIQCQVDSQVTMMFWYRQQPGQSLTLIATANQGSEATYESGFVIDKFPISRPNLTFSTLTVSNMSPEDSSIYLCSGGEERGTEAFFGQGTRLTVV.

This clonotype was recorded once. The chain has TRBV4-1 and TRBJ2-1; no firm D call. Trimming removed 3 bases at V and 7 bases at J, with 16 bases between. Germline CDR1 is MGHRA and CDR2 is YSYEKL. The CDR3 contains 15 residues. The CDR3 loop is CASSHAEVAWNEQFF. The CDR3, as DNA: TGCGCCAGCAGCCATGCGGAAGTAGCCTGGAATGAGCAGTTCTTC.

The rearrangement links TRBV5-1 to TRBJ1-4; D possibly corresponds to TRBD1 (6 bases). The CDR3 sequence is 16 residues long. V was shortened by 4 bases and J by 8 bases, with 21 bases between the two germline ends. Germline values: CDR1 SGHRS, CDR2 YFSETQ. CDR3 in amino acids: CASSLEQGIGIEKLFF. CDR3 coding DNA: TGCGCCAGCAGCCTGGAACAGGGAATTGGAATAGAAAAACTGTTTTTT.

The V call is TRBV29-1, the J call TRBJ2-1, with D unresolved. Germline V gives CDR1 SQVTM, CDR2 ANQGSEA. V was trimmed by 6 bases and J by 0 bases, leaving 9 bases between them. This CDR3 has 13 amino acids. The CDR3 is CSVWMSSYNEQFF. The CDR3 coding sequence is TGCAGCGTCTGGATGAGCTCCTACAATGAGCAGTTCTTC.

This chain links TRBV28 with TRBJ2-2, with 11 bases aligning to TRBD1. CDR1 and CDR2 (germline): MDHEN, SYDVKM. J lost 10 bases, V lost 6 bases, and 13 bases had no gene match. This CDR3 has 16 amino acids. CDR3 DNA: TGTGCCAGCAGCCCCCAGGGACAGGGGGGCACCAAGGAGCTGTTTTTT. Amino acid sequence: CASSPQGQGGTKELFF.

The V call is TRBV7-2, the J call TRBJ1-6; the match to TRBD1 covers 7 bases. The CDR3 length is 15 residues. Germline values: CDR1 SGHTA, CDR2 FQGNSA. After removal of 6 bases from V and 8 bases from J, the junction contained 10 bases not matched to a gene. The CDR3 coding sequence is TGTGCCAGCAGTCGTGGACAGGCAGGGGATTCACCCCTCCACTTT. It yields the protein CASSRGQAGDSPLHF. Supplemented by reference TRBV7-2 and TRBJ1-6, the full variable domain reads GAGVSQSPSNKVTEKGKDVELRCDPISGHTALYWYRQSLGQGLEFLIYFQGNSAPDKSGLPSDRFSAERTGGSVSTLTIQRTQQEDSAVYLCASSRGQAGDSPLHFGNGTRLTVT.

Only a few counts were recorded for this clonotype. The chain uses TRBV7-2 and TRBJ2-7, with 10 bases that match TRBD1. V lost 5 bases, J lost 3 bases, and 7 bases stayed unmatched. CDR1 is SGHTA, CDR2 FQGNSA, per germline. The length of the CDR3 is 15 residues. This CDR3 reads CASSPRTGGDYEQYF. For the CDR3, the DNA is TGTGCCAGCAGCCCCCGGACAGGGGGGGACTACGAGCAGTACTTC.

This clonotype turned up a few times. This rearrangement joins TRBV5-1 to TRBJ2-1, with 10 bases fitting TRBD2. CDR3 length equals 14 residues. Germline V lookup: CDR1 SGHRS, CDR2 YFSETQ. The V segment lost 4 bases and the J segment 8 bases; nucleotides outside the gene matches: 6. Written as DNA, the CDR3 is TGCGCCAGCAGCCCTAGCGGGAGAAGGGATGAGCAGTTCTTC. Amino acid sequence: CASSPSGRRDEQFF.

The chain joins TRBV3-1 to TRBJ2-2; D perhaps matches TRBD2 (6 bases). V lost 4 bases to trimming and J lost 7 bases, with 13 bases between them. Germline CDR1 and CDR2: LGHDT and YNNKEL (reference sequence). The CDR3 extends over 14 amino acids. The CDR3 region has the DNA TGTGCCAGCAGCCTCGTGGCGGGAAGCGGGGAGCTGTTTTTT. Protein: CASSLVAGSGELFF.